This entry is about one TCR beta chain. What it recognizes is unknown. The sample is drawn from a study of T cell responses to AZD1222 COVID-19 vaccine. Trimming took off 0 bases at V and 1 base at J, with 16 bases between the two ends. The CDR3 contains 17 residues. Germline loops: CDR1 LGHNA, CDR2 YSLEER. Sequencing was performed with immunoSEQ multiplex PCR; in TCRdb, only in-frame clones are kept and a portion is missing. This sample has about 100,000 clones, with about 92% found just once. Study-wide results and caveats: Just 5 to 7 AZD1222 recipients tested seropositive at baseline.

Sequencing used peripheral blood, obtained on day 0 of AZD1222 vaccination. The clonotype comes from an adult in good health. V gene TRBV4-3 combines with J gene TRBJ2-7; D may be TRBD2 (6 bases). The CDR3 DNA follows: TGCGCCAGCAGCCAAGATATCACCGGGACTGCATCCTACGAGCAGTACTTC. Translating gives CASSQDITGTASYEQYF.